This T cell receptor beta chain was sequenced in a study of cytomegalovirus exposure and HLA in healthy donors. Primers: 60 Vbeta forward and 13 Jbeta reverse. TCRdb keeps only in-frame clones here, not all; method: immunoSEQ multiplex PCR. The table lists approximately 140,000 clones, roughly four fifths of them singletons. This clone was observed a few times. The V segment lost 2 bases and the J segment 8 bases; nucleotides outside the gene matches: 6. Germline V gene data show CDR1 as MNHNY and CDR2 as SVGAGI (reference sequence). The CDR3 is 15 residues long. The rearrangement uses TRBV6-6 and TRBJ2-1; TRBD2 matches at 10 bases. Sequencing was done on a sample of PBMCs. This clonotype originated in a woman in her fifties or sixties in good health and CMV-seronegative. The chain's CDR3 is CASSYAAGGPDEQFF. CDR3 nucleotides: TGTGCCAGCAGTTACGCAGCGGGGGGGCCCGATGAGCAGTTCTTC.